The rows below give T cell receptor beta chains drawn from one sample of a study of control samples from healthy donors and cancer patients. TCRdb's copy holds only in-frame clones and misses some; the assay was immunoSEQ multiplex PCR. The data show approximately 28,000 clones, 91% seen once. Material for sequencing was PBMCs. The receptors derive from a man aged 45-65 years with lung cancer. CDR3s include the opening cysteine and the closing phenylalanine or tryptophan. D genes are given only for firm matches. Not all rows give a size; the values are once, few, many and, for expanded clones, a class.

j_call clone_size d_call v_call cdr3_aa cdr3_nt
TRBJ1-5 NA TRBD1 TRBV19 CASIMTGYNQPQHF TGTGCCAGTATTATGACAGGGTACAATCAGCCCCAGCATTTT
TRBJ2-7 NA TRBD1 TRBV3-1/TRBV3-2 CASSQFDRDRVDEQYF TGTGCCAGCAGCCAATTCGATCGGGACAGGGTTGACGAGCAGTACTTC
TRBJ2-3 NA TRBD2 TRBV7-2 CASSLNSGGASDTQYF TGTGCCAGCAGCTTAAATAGCGGGGGGGCCTCGGATACGCAGTATTTT
TRBJ1-2 NA NA TRBV28 CASSSGSEGLGGYTF TGTGCCAGCAGTTCAGGGTCCGAGGGGCTTGGGGGCTACACCTTC
TRBJ1-5 NA NA TRBV12-3/TRBV12-4 CASSLSYDQPQHF TGTGCCAGCAGTTTAAGCTATGATCAGCCCCAGCATTTT
TRBJ1-1 NA NA TRBV5-8 CASSLVGERAFF TGTGCCAGCAGCTTGGTGGGGGAACGAGCTTTCTTT
TRBJ1-5 NA NA TRBV21-1 CASSPGGNQPQHF TGTGCCAGCTCCCCGGGGGGTAATCAGCCCCAGCATTTT
TRBJ1-4 NA NA TRBV6-5 CASSASGPEKLFF TGTGCCAGCAGCGCGTCCGGGCCCGAAAAACTGTTTTTT
TRBJ2-1 NA NA TRBV5-4 CASSLQGGNEQFF TGTGCCAGCAGCCTGCAGGGGGGTAATGAGCAGTTCTTC
TRBJ2-5 NA TRBD1 TRBV11-2 CASSSRQGSTQYF TGTGCCAGCAGCTCGCGACAGGGGTCGACCCAGTACTTC
TRBJ2-7 NA NA TRBV30 CAWSGAAPYEQYF TGTGCCTGGAGCGGGGCGGCCCCCTACGAGCAGTACTTC
TRBJ2-1 NA TRBD1 TRBV7-8 CASSEDRGQREQFF TGTGCCAGCAGCGAGGACAGGGGGCAGCGGGAGCAGTTCTTC
TRBJ2-1 NA NA TRBV4-3 CASSQPPPANEQFF TGCGCCAGCAGCCAACCCCCCCCAGCGAATGAGCAGTTCTTC
TRBJ1-1 NA NA TRBV19 CASSKPANTEAFF TGTGCCAGTAGTAAACCAGCGAACACTGAAGCTTTCTTT
TRBJ2-3 NA NA TRBV21-1 CARATSGDTDTQYF TGTGCCAGAGCAACTAGCGGCGACACAGATACGCAGTATTTT
TRBJ2-1 NA NA TRBV19 CASSIEGGKEFF TGTGCCAGTAGTATAGAGGGGGGTAAGGAGTTCTTC
TRBJ2-7 NA NA TRBV9 CASSVGQNDEQYF TGTGCCAGCAGCGTAGGGCAGAACGACGAGCAGTACTTC
TRBJ1-4 NA NA TRBV9 CASSAGNFEKLFF TGTGCCAGCAGCGCCGGGAACTTTGAAAAACTGTTTTTT
TRBJ1-2 once TRBD1 TRBV6-6 CASSSVGQDDYGYTF TGTGCCAGCAGTTCCGTGGGACAGGACGACTATGGCTACACCTTC
TRBJ2-6 NA NA TRBV6-2/TRBV6-3 CASSRTGSGANVLTF TGTGCCAGCAGTCGCACAGGCTCTGGGGCCAACGTCCTGACTTTC
TRBJ1-6 NA TRBD1 TRBV19 CASSASQGPNSPLHF TGTGCCAGTAGTGCCTCACAGGGGCCTAATTCACCCCTCCACTTT
TRBJ2-7 NA TRBD1 TRBV7-9 CASSNRQGDYEQYF TGTGCCAGCAGCAACAGACAGGGGGACTACGAGCAGTACTTC
TRBJ1-5 NA NA TRBV9 CASSLGGMRNQPQHF TGTGCCAGCTCCCTCGGGGGGATGCGCAATCAGCCCCAGCATTTT
TRBJ1-1 NA NA TRBV2 CASIIQGTEAFF TGTGCCAGCATTATACAGGGCACTGAAGCTTTCTTT
TRBJ2-2 NA NA TRBV7-9 CASSVDSWTGELFF TGTGCCAGCAGCGTTGACAGTTGGACCGGGGAGCTGTTTTTT
TRBJ1-5 NA TRBD1 TRBV28 CASSFRGGSNQPQHF TGTGCCAGCAGTTTCAGGGGGGGGTCGAATCAGCCCCAGCATTTT
TRBJ2-5 NA NA TRBV7-2 CASSLDWNQETQYF TGTGCCAGCAGCTTAGATTGGAATCAAGAGACCCAGTACTTC
TRBJ2-1 NA NA TRBV11-1 CASSLALTGAENEQFF TGTGCCAGCAGCTTAGCGTTAACGGGGGCAGAAAATGAGCAGTTCTTC
TRBJ2-5 NA NA TRBV5-1 CASSLAGTGNQETQYF TGCGCCAGCAGCTTGGCCGGAACAGGGAACCAAGAGACCCAGTACTTC
TRBJ2-1 NA TRBD1 TRBV7-9 CASRIQTGLGNEQFF TGTGCCAGCAGGATTCAGACAGGGCTGGGCAATGAGCAGTTCTTC
TRBJ2-7 NA TRBD1 TRBV10-3 CATTTGQSYEQYF TGTGCCACCACTACGGGACAGAGCTACGAGCAGTACTTC
TRBJ1-4 NA TRBD1 TRBV4-3 CASSPGGAYNEKLFF TGCGCCAGCAGCCCAGGGGGTGCCTATAATGAAAAACTGTTTTTT
TRBJ2-1 NA NA TRBV6-5 CASRSSHYNEQFF TGTGCCAGCAGGTCCAGTCACTACAATGAGCAGTTCTTC
TRBJ2-7 NA NA TRBV4-1 CASSQDDTGLRRSGDF TGCGCCAGCAGCCAGGACGACACGGGTCTTAGGCGCTCCGGAGACTTC
TRBJ2-5 NA NA TRBV27 CASSSGRMETQYF TGTGCCAGCAGTTCAGGGAGGATGGAGACCCAGTACTTC
TRBJ1-5 NA NA TRBV19 CASSMGWGQSNQPQHF TGTGCCAGTAGTATGGGTTGGGGTCAGAGCAATCAGCCCCAGCATTTT
TRBJ1-6 once NA TRBV5-1 CASSLGQPFGSPLHF TGCGCCAGCAGCTTGGGACAGCCTTTCGGTTCACCCCTCCACTTT
TRBJ2-7 NA TRBD1 TRBV7-2 CASSFGTGVEQYF TGTGCCAGCAGCTTTGGGACAGGGGTTGAGCAGTACTTC
TRBJ1-2 NA NA TRBV3-1/TRBV3-2 CASSPFPGQRWGYTF TGTGCCAGCAGCCCCTTCCCGGGCCAAAGGTGGGGCTACACCTTC
TRBJ2-3 NA NA TRBV28 CASSLAGFGDTQYF TGTGCCAGCAGTTTGGCAGGCTTCGGGGATACGCAGTATTTT
TRBJ2-1 NA NA TRBV6-6 CASSRRWEGQHNEQFF TGTGCCAGCAGTCGACGATGGGAGGGACAGCACAATGAGCAGTTCTTC
TRBJ1-3 NA TRBD1 TRBV4-1 CASSQTGGSRNTIYF TGCGCCAGCAGCCAGACAGGGGGCTCTAGAAACACCATATATTTT
TRBJ1-1 medium-sized NA TRBV21-1 CASTLIQGSTEAFF TGTGCCAGCACTCTCATACAGGGGAGCACTGAAGCTTTCTTT